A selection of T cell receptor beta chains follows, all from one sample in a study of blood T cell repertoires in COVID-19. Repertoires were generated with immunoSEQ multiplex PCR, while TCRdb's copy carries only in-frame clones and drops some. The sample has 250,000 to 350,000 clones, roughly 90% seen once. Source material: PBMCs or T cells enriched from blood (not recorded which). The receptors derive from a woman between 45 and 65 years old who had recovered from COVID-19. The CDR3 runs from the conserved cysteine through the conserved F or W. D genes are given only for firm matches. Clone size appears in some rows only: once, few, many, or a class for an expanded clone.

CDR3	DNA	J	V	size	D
CASSSPRTTEAFF	TGTGCCAGCAGCTCGCCCCGGACAACTGAAGCTTTCTTT	TRBJ1-1	TRBV11-2	few	.
CASSQDSAGYNEQFF	TGCGCCAGCAGCCAAGACTCCGCGGGTTACAATGAGCAGTTCTTC	TRBJ2-1	TRBV4-3	.	.
CASSRRTGEDSPLHF	TGCGCCAGCAGCCGACGGACAGGAGAGGATTCACCCCTCCACTTT	TRBJ1-6	TRBV5-1	.	TRBD1
CASSHGQGNTEAFF	TGTGCCAGCAGCCATGGACAGGGTAACACTGAAGCTTTCTTT	TRBJ1-1	TRBV7-9	.	TRBD1
CASSLFARGAVGYGYTF	TGTGCCAGCAGCTTATTTGCCAGGGGAGCAGTCGGCTATGGCTACACCTTC	TRBJ1-2	TRBV7-3	.	.
CASSLDLTSGRRRTDTQYF	TGTGCCAGCAGCTTAGATTTGACTAGCGGGAGACGGCGCACAGATACGCAGTATTTT	TRBJ2-3	TRBV11-2	.	TRBD2
CASSYHRANTEAFF	TGTGCCAGCAGTTACCACAGGGCAAACACTGAAGCTTTCTTT	TRBJ1-1	TRBV6-5	few	.
CASSQQENTEAFF	TGTGCCAGCAGCCAACAGGAGAACACTGAAGCTTTCTTT	TRBJ1-1	TRBV7-8	few	.
CASSVTGGSNTGELFF	TGTGCCAGCAGTGTGACAGGGGGCTCTAACACCGGGGAGCTGTTTTTT	TRBJ2-2	TRBV25-1	.	TRBD1
CASRAGSQETQYF	TGTGCTAGCAGAGCGGGGAGCCAAGAGACCCAGTACTTC	TRBJ2-5	TRBV7-7	.	TRBD2
CASSLVTSRNTEAFF	TGTGCCAGCAGCTTAGTGACATCACGGAACACTGAAGCTTTCTTT	TRBJ1-1	TRBV7-9	.	.
CASRLIPGQGSTEAFF	TGTGCCAGCAGATTAATTCCGGGACAGGGGAGCACTGAAGCTTTCTTT	TRBJ1-1	TRBV7-9	once	TRBD1
CASVNSAAGKDNEQFF	TGTGCCAGCGTTAATTCGGCGGCGGGGAAAGACAATGAGCAGTTCTTC	TRBJ2-1	TRBV28	.	.
CASSSGLAGVEQYF	TGTGCCAGCAGCTCCGGACTAGCGGGAGTAGAGCAGTACTTC	TRBJ2-7	TRBV11-2	.	TRBD2
CASKDGLGWTEAFF	TGTGCCAGCAAGGATGGGCTAGGCTGGACAGAAGCTTTCTTT	TRBJ1-1	TRBV28	.	.
CATSDGTSGPSYNEQFF	TGTGCCACCAGTGATGGGACTAGCGGGCCCTCCTACAATGAGCAGTTCTTC	TRBJ2-1	TRBV24-1	.	TRBD2
CATRTGAQNNSPLHF	TGTGCCACTCGGACAGGGGCCCAGAATAATTCACCCCTCCACTTT	TRBJ1-6	TRBV30	few	TRBD1
CASSLGTGGNYSPLHF	TGTGCCAGCAGCTTGGGGACAGGGGGTAATTATTCACCCCTCCACTTT	TRBJ1-6	TRBV5-6	.	TRBD1
CASRTLAGGFNEQFF	TGTGCCAGCAGGACACTAGCGGGAGGGTTCAATGAGCAGTTCTTC	TRBJ2-1	TRBV28	.	TRBD2
CASSLVLADPLGEQYF	TGTGCCAGCAGCTTAGTACTAGCGGACCCTTTGGGCGAGCAGTACTTC	TRBJ2-7	TRBV7-9	few	TRBD2
CASSPGQSNQPQHF	TGTGCCAGCAGCCCCGGACAGAGCAATCAGCCCCAGCATTTT	TRBJ1-5	TRBV28	.	.
CAWSVRAGAINSYNEQFF	TGTGCCTGGAGTGTACGAGCGGGAGCGATAAACTCCTACAATGAGCAGTTCTTC	TRBJ2-1	TRBV30	.	TRBD2
CASSATVVNTEAFF	TGTGCCAGTAGTGCTACAGTAGTGAACACTGAAGCTTTCTTT	TRBJ1-1	TRBV19	.	.